One and the same sample provided the 10 T cell receptor beta chains below, sequenced in a study of long-term antiretroviral therapy in people with HIV. immunoSEQ v3.0 was run at survey level. Only in-frame clones appear in the TCRdb table, and some are missing; sequencing was by immunoSEQ multiplex PCR. The sample holds about 21,000 clones, more than 65% seen once. Material: unsorted PBMCs, obtained at the start of antiretroviral therapy. The receptors derive from a man in his forties or fifties with HIV.

This clone was picked up one time. V and J are TRBV30 and TRBJ1-1, with D uncertain. The CDR3 is made up of 13 amino acids. V was clipped by 4 bases and J by 4 bases, with 13 bases between them. From germline, CDR1 is GTSNPN and CDR2 SVGIG (reference sequence). CDR3 sequence (DNA): TGTGCCTGGAATGCGGGTACGATCACTGAAGCTTTCTTT. It yields the protein CAWNAGTITEAFF. The full variable domain, rest sourced from reference TRBV30 and TRBJ1-1, is SQTIHQWPATLVQPVGSPLSLECTVEGTSNPNLYWYRQAAGRGLQLLFYSVGIGQISSEVPQNLSASRPQDRQFILSSKKLLLSDSGFYLCAWNAGTITEAFFGQGTRLTVV.

The table lists this clone with a few counts. The V call is TRBV27, the J call TRBJ2-7, with D possibly matching TRBD1 (6 bases). V lost 0 bases and J 0 bases, leaving 15 bases between the germline ends. Looked up from germline, CDR1 is MNHEY and CDR2 is SMNVEV (reference sequence). The CDR3 is made up of 17 amino acids. The CDR3: CASSLSLQTGFSYEQYF. CDR3 nucleotide sequence: TGTGCCAGCAGTTTATCCCTACAGACAGGTTTCTCCTACGAGCAGTACTTC.

The rearrangement links TRBV27 to TRBJ1-6; unclear D gene. This CDR3 contains 16 residues. The V end lost 10 bases, the J end lost 7 bases, and 23 bases lay between the germline ends. Per the germline V gene, CDR1 is MNHEY and CDR2 is SMNVEV (reference sequence). The CDR3 coding sequence is TGTGCCACCGGGATGGGGTCAGGAGCTAGGAATTCACCCCTCCACTTT. Amino acid sequence: CATGMGSGARNSPLHF.

This rearrangement joins TRBV11-2 to TRBJ1-3; D perhaps matches TRBD1 (5 bases). V shed 1 base and J shed 4 bases, with 23 bases lying between them. CDR1 is SGHAT, CDR2 FQNNGV, per germline. The CDR3 is made up of 19 amino acids. CDR3 DNA sequence: TGTGCCAGCAGCTTAGTGCCCCCGTCGGGACTTGGGGGAGGAAACACCATATATTTT. It yields the protein CASSLVPPSGLGGGNTIYF.

The CDR3 region has the DNA TGTGCCAGCAGCCGACCGGAGAACACTGAAGCTTTCTTT. Protein product: CASSRPENTEAFF. V is TRBV5-6 and J is TRBJ1-1; D is undetermined. The CDR3 is 13 residues long. CDR1 and CDR2 from the germline V gene are SGHDT and YYEEEE. The V and J ends lost 4 bases and 1 base respectively, with 8 bases between them.

Comments on this clone: This same CDR3 is encoded by further DNA sequences in the sample. The J gene is TRBJ1-5, the V gene TRBV7-9, with no clear D. Germline loops: CDR1 SEHNR, CDR2 FQNEAQ (reference sequence). The V and J ends lost 3 bases and 7 bases respectively, with 7 bases between them. The CDR3 length is 12 residues. The DNA for the CDR3 is TGTGCCAGCAGCTTTTCCGGCCAGCCCCAGCATTTT. It codes for CASSFSGQPQHF.

The gene calls are TRBV7-6 and TRBJ1-2, with a tentative D call TRBD1 (5 bases). Trimming removed 2 bases at V and 0 bases at J, with 13 bases between. Germline V CDR1 and CDR2: SGHVS, FNYEAQ. This CDR3 spans 16 amino acids. This CDR3 reads CASSLNAGLSNYGYTF. The CDR3 DNA is TGTGCCAGCAGCTTAAACGCAGGGCTCTCTAACTATGGCTACACCTTC. Variable domain in full (rest from reference TRBV7-6 and TRBJ1-2): GAGVSQSPRYKVTKRGQDVALRCDPISGHVSLYWYRQALGQGPEFLTYFNYEAQQDKSGLPNDRFSAERPEGSISTLTIQRTEQRDSAMYRCASSLNAGLSNYGYTFGSGTRLTVV.

The V gene is TRBV5-1, the J gene TRBJ2-1, with a weak D call TRBD2 (6 bases). Germline V CDR1 and CDR2: SGHRS, YFSETQ. The germline V and J ends were trimmed by 0 bases and 5 bases, with 12 bases remaining between them. The CDR3 extends over 15 amino acids. CDR3 bases: TGCGCCAGCAGCTTGGACGCCGGGACTCACAATGAGCAGTTCTTC. Translating gives CASSLDAGTHNEQFF.

The chain is built from TRBV7-9 and TRBJ2-7; 9 bases align to TRBD2. Germline assignment: CDR1 SEHNR and CDR2 FQNEAQ (reference sequence). This CDR3 contains 15 residues. V lost 5 bases and J lost 0; bases outside the gene matches: 5. The CDR3 here is CASSTNSGGSYEQYF. CDR3 bases: TGTGCCAGCAGCACAAATAGCGGGGGCTCCTACGAGCAGTACTTC.

The chain combines TRBV11-2 with TRBJ1-1; D call uncertain. This CDR3 region has 12 residues. Trimming removed 8 bases at V and 1 base at J, with 8 bases between. In germline, CDR1 is SGHAT, CDR2 FQNNGV. This CDR3 reads CASGRGNTEAFF. In DNA form, the CDR3 reads TGTGCCAGCGGACGTGGGAACACTGAAGCTTTCTTT. The full variable domain, its missing parts supplied by reference TRBV11-2 and TRBJ1-1, is EAGVAQSPRYKIIEKRQSVAFWCNPISGHATLYWYQQILGQGPKLLIQFQNNGVVDDSQLPKDRFSAERLKGVDSTLKIQPAKLEDSAVYLCASGRGNTEAFFGQGTRLTVV.